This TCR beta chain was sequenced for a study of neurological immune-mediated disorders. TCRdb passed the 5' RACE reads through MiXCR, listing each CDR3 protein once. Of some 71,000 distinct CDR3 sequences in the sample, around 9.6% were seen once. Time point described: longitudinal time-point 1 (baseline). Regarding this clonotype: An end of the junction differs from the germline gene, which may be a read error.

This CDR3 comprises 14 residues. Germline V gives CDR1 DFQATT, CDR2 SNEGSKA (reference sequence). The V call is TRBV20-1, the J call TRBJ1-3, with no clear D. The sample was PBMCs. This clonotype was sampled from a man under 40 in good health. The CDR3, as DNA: TGCAGTGCAACTCGGCGGATACAGCCCAACACCATACATTTT. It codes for CSATRRIQPNTIHF.